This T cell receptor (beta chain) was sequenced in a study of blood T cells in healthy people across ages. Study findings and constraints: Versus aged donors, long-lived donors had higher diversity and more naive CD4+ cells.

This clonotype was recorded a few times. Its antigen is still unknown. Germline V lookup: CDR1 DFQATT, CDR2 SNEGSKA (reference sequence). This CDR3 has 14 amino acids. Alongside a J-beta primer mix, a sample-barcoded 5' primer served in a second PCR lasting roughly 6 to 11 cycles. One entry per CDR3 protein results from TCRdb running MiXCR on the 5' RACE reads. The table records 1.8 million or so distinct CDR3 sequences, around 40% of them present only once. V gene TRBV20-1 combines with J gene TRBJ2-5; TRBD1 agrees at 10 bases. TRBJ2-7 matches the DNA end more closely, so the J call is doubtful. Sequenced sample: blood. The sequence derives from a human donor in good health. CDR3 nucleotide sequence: TGCAGTGCCTCTCCCCGGGACAGGGGTTACGAGCAGTACTTC. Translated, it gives CSASPRDRGYEQYF.